These 9 T cell receptor beta chains were all obtained from the same sample, sequenced in a study of cytomegalovirus exposure and HLA in healthy donors. Amplification used 60 Vbeta primers and 13 Jbeta primers. Clones were sequenced by immunoSEQ multiplex PCR, and TCRdb holds only the in-frame ones, with some missing. The sample lists over 75,000 clones, approximately 72% occurring once. Input material: PBMCs. The receptor set was obtained from a man aged 35-49 years in good health and CMV-seropositive.

This chain uses TRBV18 with TRBJ1-2; the D is unclear. Trimming shortened V by 2 bases and J by 0 bases, and 4 bases separated the two germline ends. Per germline, CDR1 KGHSH and CDR2 LQKENI. The CDR3 spans 13 residues. The CDR3 nucleotides are TGTGCCAGCTCACCAACAGCTAACTATGGCTACACCTTC. It yields the protein CASSPTANYGYTF.

V and J are TRBV18 and TRBJ1-1; D uncertain. This CDR3 spans 14 amino acids. V was shortened by 2 bases and J by 4 bases, with 11 bases between the two germline ends. Germline V gene sequence: CDR1 KGHSH, CDR2 LQKENI. The CDR3 DNA sequence: TGTGCCAGCTCACCATCCCAGGAGGGCACTGAAGCTTTCTTT. It yields the protein CASSPSQEGTEAFF.

Written as DNA, the CDR3 is TGCGCCAGCAGCCAAGTAGCGGGGACCTACAATGAGCAGTTCTTC. Its protein is CASSQVAGTYNEQFF. The chain joins TRBV4-3 to TRBJ2-1; the match to TRBD2 covers 8 bases. Germline CDR1 LGHNA, CDR2 YSLEER. The CDR3 runs to 15 residues. With 1 base clipped from V and 2 bases from J, the junction kept 1 base outside the gene matches.

The chain has TRBV28 and TRBJ1-1; 9 bases match TRBD1. With 2 bases clipped from V and 2 bases from J, the junction kept 3 bases outside the gene matches. Germline CDR1 MDHEN, CDR2 SYDVKM. This CDR3 spans 15 amino acids. The CDR3 DNA follows: TGTGCCAGCAGTTTAATGGGACAGGGAAACACTGAAGCTTTCTTT. Encoded protein: CASSLMGQGNTEAFF.

The gene calls are TRBV4-1 and TRBJ1-2; perhaps TRBD1 as D (6 bases). Looked up from germline, CDR1 is MGHRA and CDR2 is YSYEKL. Trimming took off 1 base at V and 4 bases at J, with 10 bases between the two ends. The CDR3 consists of 14 residues. The CDR3 sequence: CASSQGTAIYGYTF. The CDR3 DNA is TGCGCCAGCAGCCAAGGGACAGCCATCTATGGCTACACCTTC.

The chain combines TRBV6-5 with TRBJ2-3; D is ambiguous. Trimming stripped 6 bases from V and 0 bases from J, with 10 bases between. From germline, CDR1 is MNHEY and CDR2 SVGAGI. CDR3 length equals 14 residues. DNA of the CDR3: TGTGCCAGCAGGTCGGTCCCTAGCACAGATACGCAGTATTTT. As protein: CASRSVPSTDTQYF.

The CDR3 DNA is TGTGCCAGCAGCCGCCGGGAGGGACACGAGCAGTACTTC. It is translated as CASSRREGHEQYF. The V call is TRBV27, the J call TRBJ2-7; 8 bases match TRBD2. Trimming removed 6 bases from V and 5 bases from J; junction bases left unmatched: 6. CDR1 and CDR2 (germline): MNHEY, SMNVEV (reference sequence). The CDR3 covers 13 residues.

This chain connects TRBV4-1 to TRBJ2-1, with a weak D call TRBD2 (5 bases). The CDR3 is 17 amino acids. Germline V gives CDR1 MGHRA, CDR2 YSYEKL. Trimming pared 0 bases from V and 0 bases from J, leaving 12 bases between. The CDR3 region is CASSQDLRRASYNEQFF. In DNA, the CDR3 is TGCGCCAGCAGCCAAGATCTTCGGCGGGCCTCCTACAATGAGCAGTTCTTC.

Written as DNA, the CDR3 is TGCGCCAGCAGCCTTGGCGGGTCCTCGGGAGAGACCCAGTACTTC. Translation: CASSLGGSSGETQYF. V usage is TRBV5-1 and J usage is TRBJ2-5; the D gene is possibly TRBD2 (5 bases). Trimming stripped 4 bases from V and 4 bases from J, with 17 bases between. In germline, CDR1 is SGHRS, CDR2 YFSETQ. This CDR3 has 15 amino acids.